This entry is about one T cell receptor (beta chain). Trimming removed 2 bases from V and 5 bases from J, with 12 bases in between. This CDR3 comprises 14 residues. The germline V gene has CDR1 LNHDA and CDR2 SQIVND (reference sequence). Data came from immunoSEQ multiplex PCR; TCRdb stores just in-frame clones and leaves some out. The sample includes about 100,000 clones, around 87% of them seen just once. This record comes from a study of T cell responses to AZD1222 COVID-19 vaccine. The V and J genes are TRBV19 and TRBJ1-1; tentative D call: TRBD1 (6 bases). The TCR originated in an adult in good health. Material: peripheral blood, obtained on day 0 of MenACWY control vaccination. CDR3 loop: CASSIRTDGTEAFF. The CDR3 region has the DNA TGTGCCAGTAGTATAAGGACAGATGGGACTGAAGCTTTCTTT.